Included here is one TCR beta chain sequence, with context. CDR1 and CDR2 from the germline V gene are SGHVS and FNYEAQ. With 2 bases removed from V and 0 bases from J, the gap between germline ends came to 13 bases. The CDR3 has 17 amino acids. Original analysis: Amplification of reference gene primers was used by the study to estimate nucleated cell counts. Generated by immunoSEQ multiplex PCR, the TCRdb table keeps only in-frame clones and is missing some. That table furnishes V, J and clone size, whereas the DNA furnished D and trimming. Found here are under 250,000 clones, roughly 80% of them singletons; the top ten hold around 8%. These data come from a study of blood T cell repertoires in COVID-19. Across the whole study: Italy, Spain and the United States were the sources of the convalescent and acute COVID-19 samples.

The receptor comes from a woman older than 75 with acute or convalescent COVID-19. The J gene is TRBJ1-4, the V gene TRBV7-6; possible D gene TRBD1, 5 bases. The sequenced sample consisted of peripheral blood. In nucleotides, the CDR3 is TGTGCCAGCAGCTTATTCAGGACAAACACAACTAATGAAAAACTGTTTTTT. This gives the protein CASSLFRTNTTNEKLFF.